The 27 T cell receptor beta chains presented below share a single source sample, sequenced in a study of vaccination effects on CD4 cells after COVID-19 (dated by TCRdb to between 2020 and 2023). These receptors' antigens are unknown. After approximately 11 days of culture, CD4+ T cells were isolated with the EasySep CD4+ T cell isolation kit. The library was generated by the immunoSEQ multiplex PCR assay. TCRdb's version of the immuneACCESS table is confined to in-frame rearrangements and falls short of the full clone set. An unresolved V gene accounts for under half of the shortfall where checked; the remainder is of unknown origin. The sample table shows some 27,000 clones, and 50% to 70% are seen once. The top ten clonotypes cover roughly 10% of the sample. The sequenced sample was CD4+ T cells from PBMCs cultured without peptide, obtained before COVID-19 vaccination. The source of these receptors is a human donor who received a COVID-19 vaccine.

The rearrangement joins TRBV2 to TRBJ1-2; a weak D match, TRBD1 (6 bases). Germline V gene data show CDR1 as SNHLY and CDR2 as FYNNEI. V shed 3 bases and J shed 6 bases, with 11 bases lying between them. The CDR3 is made up of 13 amino acids. The CDR3 is CASSDYRAHGYTF. The DNA for the CDR3 is TGTGCCAGCAGTGATTACAGGGCGCATGGCTACACCTTC.

This clone was seen only a few times. V is TRBV5-5 and J is TRBJ1-1; 10 bases line up with TRBD1. Germline V gene sequence: CDR1 SGHKS, CDR2 YYEKEE (reference sequence). This CDR3 has 17 residues. J lost 1 base, V lost 2 bases, and 8 bases had no gene match. DNA of the CDR3: TGTGCCAGCAGCTTCGGACAGGGGGGTTGGGCGAACACTGAAGCTTTCTTT. The encoded protein is CASSFGQGGWANTEAFF.

J is TRBJ2-7 and V is TRBV19; 10 bases map to TRBD2. V lost 7 bases to trimming and J lost 3 bases; unmatched junction nucleotides: 12. The germline CDR1 and CDR2 sequences are LNHDA and SQIVND (reference sequence). This CDR3 contains 16 residues. DNA of the CDR3: TGTGCCAGTATAGGGGGTGGGGGACTAGCGAACTACGAGCAGTACTTC. Translated, it gives CASIGGGGLANYEQYF.

The chain has TRBV6-1 and TRBJ2-1, with TRBD1 matching 11 bases. The germline V gene encodes CDR1 MNHNS and CDR2 SASEGT. The CDR3 contains 19 residues. V trimming: 1 base; J trimming: 6 bases; junction bases outside the gene matches: 14. The CDR3 is CASSEEKGWWTGGPNEQFF. CDR3 bases: TGTGCCAGCAGTGAAGAGAAGGGGTGGTGGACAGGGGGCCCCAATGAGCAGTTCTTC.

The V call is TRBV19, the J call TRBJ2-7; D may be TRBD1 (6 bases). The germline V and J ends were trimmed by 3 bases and 2 bases, with 11 bases remaining between them. The CDR3 is 14 residues long. Germline CDR1 reads LNHDA; CDR2 reads SQIVND (reference sequence). The CDR3 region is CASSIGRGAYEQYF. Written as DNA, the CDR3 is TGTGCCAGTAGTATCGGCAGGGGAGCCTACGAGCAGTACTTC.

V usage is TRBV15 and J usage is TRBJ2-6; D is unresolved. Germline CDR1 is LNHNV and CDR2 is YYDKDF (reference sequence). The V end lost 0 bases, the J end lost 0 bases, and 6 bases lay between the germline ends. The CDR3 has 16 amino acids. The CDR3 loop is CATSRDKYSGANVLTF. The CDR3 region has the DNA TGTGCCACCAGCAGAGATAAATACTCTGGGGCCAACGTCCTGACTTTC.

CDR3 sequence: CATLMGYSNNEQFF. The CDR3 DNA reads TGTGCCACCCTAATGGGCTATTCTAACAATGAGCAGTTCTTC. The V call is TRBV7-9, the J call TRBJ2-1; D not certain. Between the trimmed V and J ends, which lost 10 bases and 5 bases, there was a span of 18 bases. The CDR3 consists of 14 residues. Germline values: CDR1 SEHNR, CDR2 FQNEAQ (reference sequence). The whole variable domain, remainder taken from reference TRBV7-9 and TRBJ2-1, is DTGVSQNPRHKITKRGQNVTFRCDPISEHNRLYWYRQTLGQGPEFLTYFQNEAQLEKSRLLSDRFSAERPKGSFSTLEIQRTEQGDSAMYLCATLMGYSNNEQFFGPGTRLTVL.

This chain joins TRBV27 and TRBJ2-2; D is undetermined. Germline loops: CDR1 MNHEY, CDR2 SMNVEV (reference sequence). The V end was cut by 3 bases, the J end by 8 bases, with 16 bases between. The length of the CDR3 is 15 residues. CDR3 loop: CASSFAAAPSGELFF. The CDR3 nucleotides are TGTGCCAGCAGTTTCGCCGCGGCCCCATCGGGGGAGCTGTTTTTT.

The chain uses TRBV4-1 and TRBJ1-5, with unresolved D. With 2 bases removed from V and 4 bases from J, the gap between germline ends came to 6 bases. From germline, CDR1 is MGHRA and CDR2 YSYEKL. The CDR3 sequence is 13 residues long. CDR3 DNA sequence: TGCGCCAGCAGCCAAATCGGGAATCAGCCCCAGCATTTT. Encoded protein: CASSQIGNQPQHF.

The V gene is TRBV29-1, the J gene TRBJ1-1, with D perhaps TRBD1 (5 bases). The CDR3 sequence is 13 residues long. Germline values: CDR1 SQVTM, CDR2 ANQGSEA. The CDR3 DNA is TGCACCTGCTGGGGGACTGTGAACACTGAAGCTTTCTTT. This encodes CTCWGTVNTEAFF.

This clone appeared a few times. The V call is TRBV6-1, the J call TRBJ1-1, with D possibly TRBD1 on 6 matching bases. This CDR3 comprises 16 residues. Germline CDR1 reads MNHNS; CDR2 reads SASEGT. The V and J ends lost 1 base and 4 bases respectively, with 16 bases between them. The chain's CDR3 is CASSEGDFTGSTEAFF. The CDR3 DNA reads TGTGCCAGCAGTGAAGGGGATTTTACAGGGAGCACTGAAGCTTTCTTT.

The chain has TRBV29-1 and TRBJ2-7, with 7 bases aligning to TRBD2. The CDR3 totals 13 residues. Germline V gene data show CDR1 as SQVTM and CDR2 as ANQGSEA. Losses at the gene ends were 5 bases for V and 4 bases for J; bases not matched to a gene: 8. DNA of the CDR3: TGCAGCGTTTGGGGGGGAAGGGCATACGAGCAGTACTTC. Protein sequence: CSVWGGRAYEQYF.

The V and J genes are TRBV19 and TRBJ2-7; 7 nucleotides match TRBD1. Germline V gene sequence: CDR1 LNHDA, CDR2 SQIVND (reference sequence). The J segment lost 3 bases and the V segment lost 0 bases, leaving 2 bases of the junction unmatched. This CDR3 contains 14 residues. CDR3 in DNA: TGTGCCAGTAGTATAGATCACAGGGGCTACGAGCAGTACTTC. Its protein product is CASSIDHRGYEQYF.

The chain has TRBV7-8 and TRBJ1-1, with unresolved D. Looked up from germline, CDR1 is SGHVS and CDR2 is FQNEAQ. The CDR3 runs to 12 residues. Trimming pared 5 bases from V and 0 bases from J, leaving 4 bases between. As DNA, the CDR3 is TGTGCCAGCAGCCCCATGAACACTGAAGCTTTCTTT. Its protein is CASSPMNTEAFF. Full variable domain (missing parts from reference TRBV7-8 and TRBJ1-1): GAGVSQSPRYKVAKRGQDVALRCDPISGHVSLFWYQQALGQGPEFLTYFQNEAQLDKSGLPSDRFFAERPEGSVSTLKIQRTQQEDSAVYLCASSPMNTEAFFGQGTRLTVV.

This clone was seen a single time. The CDR3: CASSPTYNEQFF. CDR3 sequence (DNA): TGTGCCAGCAGTCCTACCTACAATGAGCAGTTCTTC. V gene TRBV12-3 or TRBV12-4 combines with J gene TRBJ2-1; D not certain. Trimming took off 5 bases at V and 2 bases at J, with 4 bases between the two ends. The CDR3 extends over 12 amino acids.

The chain joins TRBV9 to TRBJ2-1; 7 bases fit TRBD1. This CDR3 contains 17 residues. Unmatched junction bases numbered 14, after V lost 3 bases and J lost 5 bases. Germline V gives CDR1 SGDLS, CDR2 YYNGEE. The CDR3 loop reads CASSGDREEGVHNEQFF. The CDR3 DNA reads TGTGCCAGCAGCGGCGACAGGGAAGAAGGGGTTCACAATGAGCAGTTCTTC.

J is TRBJ2-7 and V is TRBV2, with 8 positions matching TRBD1. J gave up 4 bases and V 4 bases, and 12 bases lay outside the gene matches. Germline V lookup: CDR1 SNHLY, CDR2 FYNNEI. This CDR3 spans 16 amino acids. For the CDR3, the DNA is TGTGCCAGCAGTGGTTGGGGGGAGACAGGGGCGTACGAGCAGTACTTC. It is translated as CASSGWGETGAYEQYF.

The chain has TRBV28 and TRBJ2-2; D is undetermined. CDR1 is MDHEN, CDR2 SYDVKM, per germline. With 6 bases removed from V and 0 bases from J, the gap between germline ends came to 8 bases. The CDR3 runs to 14 residues. As DNA, the CDR3 is TGTGCCAGCAGAGTCTCTTCGAACACCGGGGAGCTGTTTTTT. Its translation: CASRVSSNTGELFF.

The chain uses TRBV19 and TRBJ2-5; possibly TRBD2 for D (6 bases). Germline lookup yields CDR1 LNHDA and CDR2 SQIVND (reference sequence). The CDR3 has 14 residues. Trimming removed 5 bases at V and 4 bases at J, with 14 bases between. CDR3 in DNA: TGTGCCAGTAGTCAATGGCGGGGCCGAGAGACCCAGTACTTC. Its protein product is CASSQWRGRETQYF.

Here the CDR3 DNA reads TGTGCCACCAGTTCAAGGCCCAGGGGACCTTCCTACGAGCAGTACTTC. Translating gives CATSSRPRGPSYEQYF. The chain joins TRBV15 to TRBJ2-7; tentatively, D is TRBD1 (6 bases). V lost 6 bases, J lost 1 base, and 19 bases lay in between. The CDR3 loop spans 16 amino acids. The germline CDR1 and CDR2 sequences are LNHNV and YYDKDF (reference sequence).

The V and J genes are TRBV3-1 (or the pseudogene TRBV3-2) and TRBJ2-2, with D tentatively TRBD1 (6 bases). Germline loops: CDR1 LGHDT, CDR2 YNNKEL (reference sequence). The CDR3 runs to 15 residues. V lost 2 bases and J lost 3, with 10 bases in between. CDR3 sequence (DNA): TGTGCCAGCAGCCAAACAGGGCTGGACACCGGGGAGCTGTTTTTT. This encodes CASSQTGLDTGELFF.

The V gene is TRBV20-1, the J gene TRBJ2-7; 7 bases agree with TRBD1. Germline CDR1 and CDR2: DFQATT and SNEGSKA (reference sequence). This CDR3 has 11 residues. After removal of 7 bases from V and 4 bases from J, the junction contained 4 bases not matched to a gene. The CDR3 sequence: CSVRQGYEQYF. CDR3 in DNA: TGCAGTGTCCGACAGGGTTACGAGCAGTACTTC.

This chain joins TRBV4-2 and TRBJ1-1, with TRBD1 matching over 11 bases. The junction had 7 bases not matched to a gene; V was cut back by 3 bases and J by 7 bases. The germline V gene encodes CDR1 LGHNA and CDR2 YNFKEQ. The CDR3 runs to 15 residues. The CDR3 protein is CASSQGGQGAGEAFF. DNA of the CDR3: TGTGCCAGCAGCCAGGGAGGACAGGGGGCAGGTGAAGCTTTCTTT.

The table lists this clone with a count of one. V usage is TRBV25-1 and J usage is TRBJ2-5; either TRBD1 or TRBD2 may supply D (5 bases each). The CDR3 spans 14 residues. Germline V CDR1 and CDR2: MGHDK, SYGVNS. V was clipped by 6 bases and J by 1 base, with 12 bases between them. CDR3 sequence (DNA): TGTGCCAGCAGGTCGGGGCAGTTCCAAGAGACCCAGTACTTC. It translates to CASRSGQFQETQYF.

V is TRBV30 and J is TRBJ1-5, with 8 positions matching TRBD1. The trim removed 2 bases at V and 7 bases at J, leaving 10 bases unmatched. Germline V gene sequence: CDR1 GTSNPN, CDR2 SVGIG (reference sequence). The CDR3 consists of 15 residues. CDR3 sequence: CAWSSGTGSAQPQHF. The DNA for the CDR3 is TGTGCCTGGAGTTCAGGGACAGGCTCGGCACAGCCCCAGCATTTT.

In this sample, this clone turned up a few times. This rearrangement joins TRBV11-1 to TRBJ2-5, with D possibly matching TRBD1 (5 bases). The CDR3 totals 14 residues. The germline V and J ends were trimmed by 1 base and 6 bases, with 12 bases remaining between them. The germline gives CDR1 SGHAT, CDR2 FQDESV (reference sequence). CDR3 amino acids: CASSLGQGVKTQYF. The CDR3 DNA reads TGTGCCAGCAGCTTAGGCCAGGGTGTAAAGACCCAGTACTTC.

The chain recombines TRBV10-3 with TRBJ2-3; D is unclear. Germline CDR1 reads ENHRY; CDR2 reads SYGVKD. The CDR3 is 13 amino acids. The V gene lost 8 bases and the J gene lost 0 bases, with 9 bases spanning the gap. The CDR3 loop is CAIGGISTDTQYF. The CDR3 DNA is TGTGCCATCGGTGGGATTAGCACAGATACGCAGTATTTT.